The rows below give T cell receptor beta chains drawn from one sample of a study of cytomegalovirus exposure and HLA in healthy donors. Libraries were prepared by immunoSEQ multiplex PCR; TCRdb keeps only in-frame clonotypes and omits some of them. Among 90,000 to 100,000 clones listed, less than 85% were seen once. The sequencing input was PBMCs. All receptors come from a male donor in good health and CMV-seronegative. Each CDR3 is given without its conserved first and last residue.

cdr3_aa: ASSFPTGEETQY; v_call: TRBV5-4; j_call: TRBJ2-5
cdr3_aa: ASSQIMWQADQPQH; v_call: TRBV16; j_call: TRBJ1-5
cdr3_aa: ASSARSYNEKLF; v_call: TRBV6-1; j_call: TRBJ1-4
cdr3_aa: ASRDRTGGGNEQF; v_call: TRBV25-1; j_call: TRBJ2-1
cdr3_aa: ASSPRSRGGYGYT; v_call: TRBV23-1; j_call: TRBJ1-2
cdr3_aa: ASSQATGNGYT; v_call: TRBV4-1; j_call: TRBJ1-2
cdr3_aa: ASSVSGSEQY; v_call: TRBV5-6; j_call: TRBJ2-7
cdr3_aa: ASRYGRNQPQH; v_call: TRBV28; j_call: TRBJ1-5
cdr3_aa: ASSARASSYNSPLH; v_call: TRBV2; j_call: TRBJ1-6
cdr3_aa: ASSDSTGDGYT; v_call: TRBV6-4; j_call: TRBJ1-2
cdr3_aa: ATSRLTSNGLANEQY; v_call: TRBV15; j_call: TRBJ2-7
cdr3_aa: ASTLGGGRVVHEQF; v_call: TRBV27; j_call: TRBJ2-1
cdr3_aa: SVETETGMGF; v_call: TRBV29-1; j_call: TRBJ2-1
cdr3_aa: ASSPGGVGEAF; v_call: TRBV9; j_call: TRBJ1-1
cdr3_aa: ASSLTSGNYNEQF; v_call: TRBV4-1; j_call: TRBJ2-1
cdr3_aa: ASSLAPGEQY; v_call: TRBV28; j_call: TRBJ2-7
cdr3_aa: ASREHGTEQF; v_call: TRBV19; j_call: TRBJ2-1
cdr3_aa: ASSSLAGGLNEQF; v_call: TRBV28; j_call: TRBJ2-1
cdr3_aa: AWSAGLENTEAF; v_call: TRBV30; j_call: TRBJ1-1
cdr3_aa: ASSSDGQGFGNTIY; v_call: TRBV5-1; j_call: TRBJ1-3
cdr3_aa: ASSYNYEQY; v_call: TRBV5-6; j_call: TRBJ2-7
cdr3_aa: SAWDRGSGANVLT; v_call: TRBV29-1; j_call: TRBJ2-6
cdr3_aa: ASSLKGQGVYGYT; v_call: TRBV13; j_call: TRBJ1-2
cdr3_aa: ASSLGSGPYTEAF; v_call: TRBV6-5; j_call: TRBJ1-1
cdr3_aa: ASSLGPGDQPQH; v_call: TRBV13; j_call: TRBJ1-5
cdr3_aa: SVDDRVQETQY; v_call: TRBV29-1; j_call: TRBJ2-5
cdr3_aa: ASSVSGSGQETQY; v_call: TRBV19; j_call: TRBJ2-5
cdr3_aa: ASSGTGQTYEQY; v_call: TRBV19; j_call: TRBJ2-7
cdr3_aa: ASSVGRGGNQPQH; v_call: TRBV9; j_call: TRBJ1-5
cdr3_aa: ASSLVSIRETQY; v_call: TRBV11-2; j_call: TRBJ2-5
cdr3_aa: ASSLGTLAKNIQY; v_call: TRBV5-8; j_call: TRBJ2-4
cdr3_aa: ASSPPGPTNEKLF; v_call: TRBV28; j_call: TRBJ1-4
cdr3_aa: ASSSLSRGQY; v_call: TRBV7-8; j_call: TRBJ2-7
cdr3_aa: ASVGTLGNEQF; v_call: TRBV5-1; j_call: TRBJ2-1